Below, one T cell receptor (beta chain) is given with its context. No antigen is known for it. CD45RO-negative CD8 cells positively selected for CCR7 made up the naive population, which excluded terminally differentiated effector memory CD45RA+ cells. The data originate from a study of shared clonotypes between healthy human individuals. Notes on the study in general: Larger estimated richness was generally seen in naive subsets than in memory subsets.

The CDR3 totals 15 residues. Trimming took 3 bases from V and 2 from J, leaving 11 bases between them. Germline-derived CDR1 and CDR2 are MNHNS and SASEGT. It was across several immunoSEQ plates that each subset's genomic DNA was evenly split. The sorted-subset replicate PCRs were given around 0.2 ug DNA, which is 30,000 to 35,000 T cell genomes. Sequencing used immunoSEQ multiplex PCR; TCRdb keeps in-frame clones, though not all of them. The repertoire holds around 2,000,000 clones, approximately 94% seen once, with more than 0.9% in the top ten. The sample was naive CD8+ T cells sorted from blood. This clonotype was obtained from a man aged 18 to 29 in good health. V gene TRBV6-1 combines with J gene TRBJ2-1, with D tentatively TRBD1 or TRBD2 (5 bases each). The CDR3 bases are TGTGCCAGCAGTGAGGGACCGAGTCCCTACAATGAGCAGTTCTTC. Its protein is CASSEGPSPYNEQFF.